This entry lists 27 T cell receptor beta chains sequenced from one sample in a study of blood T cell repertoires in COVID-19. Profiled with immunoSEQ multiplex PCR; TCRdb holds only in-frame clones, not every one. The table lists 100,000 to 150,000 clones, 70% to 90% of them singletons. The specimen was peripheral blood. All receptors derive from a woman aged 60 to 75 with acute or convalescent COVID-19.

V gene TRBV30 combines with J gene TRBJ1-2; D is ambiguous. Germline V gene lookup returns CDR1 GTSNPN and CDR2 SVGIG (reference sequence). V was trimmed by 5 bases and J by 4 bases, leaving 17 bases between them. This CDR3 region has 14 residues. DNA of the CDR3: TGTGCCTGGTTACAACCCGGGTCCATCTATGGCTACACCTTC. Protein sequence: CAWLQPGSIYGYTF. The variable domain in full, with the rest retrieved from reference TRBV30 and TRBJ1-2, is SQTIHQWPATLVQPVGSPLSLECTVEGTSNPNLYWYRQAAGRGLQLLFYSVGIGQISSEVPQNLSASRPQDRQFILSSKKLLLSDSGFYLCAWLQPGSIYGYTFGSGTRLTVV.

CDR3 DNA sequence: TGCAGCGTTGAGCCGAGTATGAACACTGAAGCTTTCTTT. It is translated as CSVEPSMNTEAFF. The rearrangement joins TRBV29-1 to TRBJ1-1; D uncertain. The CDR3 totals 13 residues. V was trimmed by 3 bases and J by 0 bases, leaving 8 bases between them. Germline CDR1 is SQVTM and CDR2 is ANQGSEA.

The rearrangement links TRBV7-2 to TRBJ1-1; TRBD1 aligns across 8 bases. CDR1 and CDR2 from the germline V gene are SGHTA and FQGNSA. This CDR3 region has 15 residues. The V segment lost 2 bases and the J segment 5 bases; nucleotides outside the gene matches: 7. This CDR3 reads CASSLLTGGRTEAFF. For the CDR3, the DNA is TGTGCCAGCAGCTTACTTACAGGGGGACGAACTGAAGCTTTCTTT.

This clone was seen just once. This chain connects TRBV7-2 to TRBJ2-5; 8 bases are shared with TRBD2. The length of the CDR3 is 15 residues. In germline, CDR1 is SGHTA, CDR2 FQGNSA. V trimming: 1 base; J trimming: 5 bases; junction bases outside the gene matches: 6. Written as DNA, the CDR3 is TGTGCCAGCAGCTTAGTCGAGGGACTAGAGGAGACCCAGTACTTC. Encoded protein: CASSLVEGLEETQYF.

This sequence joins TRBV19 and TRBJ1-6; weak D call: TRBD1 (6 bases). CDR1 is LNHDA, CDR2 SQIVND, per germline (reference sequence). The CDR3 has 14 residues. Trimming stripped 4 bases from V and 6 bases from J, with 10 bases between. CDR3 nucleotide sequence: TGTGCCAGTAGTACCGGGACACCTAATTCACCCCTCCACTTT. Translated, it gives CASSTGTPNSPLHF.

CDR3 in amino acids: CASGLIHEQFF. CDR3 DNA: TGTGCCAGCGGTCTCATCCATGAGCAGTTCTTC. The chain uses TRBV6-6 and TRBJ2-1, with D hard to call. Germline V CDR1 and CDR2: MNHNY, SVGAGI (reference sequence). The germline V and J ends were trimmed by 8 bases and 8 bases, with 10 bases remaining between them. The CDR3 is 11 residues long.

The V call is TRBV29-1, the J call TRBJ2-7, with 8 bases identical to TRBD1. The V gene end was trimmed by 4 bases and the J gene end by 2 bases; junction bases not matched to a gene: 1. CDR1 and CDR2 from the germline V gene are SQVTM and ANQGSEA. CDR3 length: 12 amino acids. CDR3 bases: TGCAGCGTTGGGACAGGGCCCTACGAGCAGTACTTC. As protein: CSVGTGPYEQYF.

The V gene is TRBV6-2 or TRBV6-3, the J gene TRBJ1-1; TRBD1 might be the D (5 bases). The CDR3 spans 16 residues. CDR1 is MNHEY and CDR2 is SVGEGT in the germline V gene. Trimming removed 0 bases at V and 5 bases at J, with 16 bases between. CDR3 loop: CASSYSPGESRTEAFF. CDR3 sequence (DNA): TGTGCCAGCAGTTACTCTCCGGGGGAAAGTAGGACTGAAGCTTTCTTT.

This clone appeared once. The rearrangement uses TRBV20-1 and TRBJ1-5; 7 bases are shared with TRBD1. The V gene's germline CDR1 is DFQATT and CDR2 SNEGSKA (reference sequence). With V trimmed by 3 bases and J by 3 bases, 5 bases remained unmatched. This CDR3 contains 14 residues. The CDR3: CSASSGQPNQPQHF. The CDR3, as DNA: TGCAGTGCTAGTTCGGGACAGCCCAATCAGCCCCAGCATTTT.

This clone was seen more than once but under ten times. The J gene is TRBJ2-7, the V gene TRBV10-3; 10 bases are a match to TRBD2. The CDR3 is made up of 14 amino acids. Germline-derived CDR1 and CDR2 are ENHRY and SYGVKD. The V and J ends lost 11 bases and 1 base, in that order; junction bases with no gene match: 8. CDR3 sequence (DNA): TGTGCCGCCACTAGCGGGATCCTATCCTACGAGCAGTACTTC. Translation: CAATSGILSYEQYF.

The count of this clone is one. V gene TRBV3-1 (or the pseudogene TRBV3-2) combines with J gene TRBJ2-5; D remains unclear. The CDR3 spans 14 residues. Per germline, CDR1 LGHDT and CDR2 YNNKEL (reference sequence). V was cut by 3 bases and J by 5 bases, with 13 bases left in between. For the CDR3, the DNA is TGTGCCAGCAGCCAGAGCGATATAAGGGAGACCCAGTACTTC. Its translation: CASSQSDIRETQYF.

This sequence joins TRBV7-9 and TRBJ2-3; 9 nucleotides match TRBD2. The CDR3 length is 15 residues. V dropped 4 bases and J dropped 5; count of bases not matched to a gene: 7. Germline V CDR1 and CDR2: SEHNR, FQNEAQ (reference sequence). The CDR3 sequence is CASSSLAGAGDTQYF. The CDR3 DNA reads as TGTGCCAGCAGCTCTTTAGCGGGAGCGGGAGATACGCAGTATTTT.

The V gene is TRBV30, the J gene TRBJ1-6; 8 bases agree with TRBD1. The CDR3 sequence is 13 residues long. CDR1 is GTSNPN and CDR2 is SVGIG in the germline V gene (reference sequence). V trimming: 1 base; J trimming: 10 bases; junction bases outside the gene matches: 3. CDR3 residues: CAWSDTGGSPLHF. Written as DNA, the CDR3 is TGTGCCTGGAGTGATACAGGGGGATCACCCCTCCACTTT.

The chain recombines TRBV5-8 with TRBJ2-5, with 7 bases matching TRBD2. Trimming took 4 bases from V and 4 from J; bases not matched to a gene: 10. The germline gives CDR1 SGHTS, CDR2 YDEGEE. The CDR3 runs to 15 residues. Written as DNA, the CDR3 is TGTGCCAGCAGCGCCGCCTCATGGGGGGGAGAGACCCAGTACTTC. The encoded protein is CASSAASWGGETQYF.

This clone was recorded only once. The chain employs TRBV24-1 and TRBJ2-5; D not resolved. Trimming pared 3 bases from V and 5 bases from J, leaving 9 bases between. This CDR3 has 13 amino acids. The V gene's germline CDR1 is KGHDR and CDR2 SFDVKD. CDR3 region: CATSDNGPETQYF. CDR3 in DNA: TGTGCCACCAGTGATAATGGCCCGGAGACCCAGTACTTC.

CDR3 DNA: TGTGCCAGCAGTTTCCCCCGGGACAGGGAGCCCCAGCATTTT. Its protein product is CASSFPRDREPQHF. V usage is TRBV6-5 and J usage is TRBJ1-5, with TRBD1 matching 9 bases. Trimming at V came to 4 bases and at J to 8 bases, leaving 6 bases not matched to a gene. The CDR3 runs 14 residues. Germline V gene lookup returns CDR1 MNHEY and CDR2 SVGAGI.

There are a few counts of this clone. J is TRBJ1-2 and V is TRBV6-5, with D uncertain. The CDR3 runs 14 residues. V was pared by 5 bases and J by 5 bases, with 15 bases between. Germline CDR1 reads MNHEY; CDR2 reads SVGAGI. The CDR3 DNA sequence: TGTGCCAGCAGTACCAGCGCTACTCCTTATGGCTACACCTTC. As protein: CASSTSATPYGYTF.

The chain carries TRBV7-8 and TRBJ1-5, with D perhaps matching TRBD1 (5 bases). CDR1 is SGHVS, CDR2 FQNEAQ, per germline. The V gene lost 1 base and the J gene lost 0 bases, with 13 bases spanning the gap. The CDR3 sequence is 17 residues long. The CDR3 DNA is TGTGCCAGCAGCTTAGGGGCGACAGTAAATAGCAATCAGCCCCAGCATTTT. Encoded protein: CASSLGATVNSNQPQHF.

V usage is TRBV3-1 (or the pseudogene TRBV3-2) and J usage is TRBJ1-3; 9 bases fit TRBD1. Germline-derived CDR1 and CDR2 are LGHDT and YNNKEL (reference sequence). V lost 0 bases, J lost 2 bases, and 11 bases stayed unmatched. The CDR3 sequence is 19 residues long. The CDR3 DNA is TGTGCCAGCAGCCAAGACTCTAGCGGCACAGGGGGCGCTGGAAACACCATATATTTT. Amino acid sequence: CASSQDSSGTGGAGNTIYF.

The V call is TRBV6-5, the J call TRBJ1-1; D is ambiguous. Germline-derived CDR1 and CDR2 are MNHEY and SVGAGI. This CDR3 has 14 amino acids. Trimming left V 4 bases short and J 5 bases short, with 14 bases between. CDR3 loop: CASSSASGRTEAFF. The CDR3 DNA reads as TGTGCCAGCAGTTCCGCCTCAGGAAGGACTGAAGCTTTCTTT.

The chain employs TRBV19 and TRBJ1-5; tentative D call: TRBD1 (6 bases). The germline V gene encodes CDR1 LNHDA and CDR2 SQIVND (reference sequence). V lost 2 bases, J lost 2 bases, and 10 bases lay in between. This CDR3 comprises 15 residues. The CDR3 here is CASSIMDSGNQPQHF. The CDR3, as DNA: TGTGCCAGTAGTATAATGGACAGTGGCAATCAGCCCCAGCATTTT.

The chain couples TRBV6-1 to TRBJ2-2; no firm D call. Germline V gene sequence: CDR1 MNHNS, CDR2 SASEGT. The V and J ends lost 1 base and 7 bases respectively, with 7 bases between them. This CDR3 comprises 13 residues. The CDR3 spells CASSEDSGGELFF. For the CDR3, the DNA is TGTGCCAGCAGTGAAGACAGTGGCGGGGAGCTGTTTTTT.

The chain employs TRBV10-1 and TRBJ2-2; possible D gene TRBD1, 6 bases. CDR3 length: 15 residues. The germline V gene encodes CDR1 WNHNN and CDR2 SYGVQD (reference sequence). V was clipped by 3 bases and J by 0 bases, with 8 bases between them. CDR3 coding DNA: TGCGCCAGCAGTGACGACAGGTCGAACACCGGGGAGCTGTTTTTT. It specifies CASSDDRSNTGELFF.

This chain joins TRBV3-1 (or the pseudogene TRBV3-2) and TRBJ2-7, with TRBD1 as a possible D gene (6 bases). Germline-derived CDR1 and CDR2 are LGHDT and YNNKEL (reference sequence). Trimming cost V 5 bases and J 7 bases, with 18 bases left between them. The length of the CDR3 is 14 residues. The CDR3 DNA is TGTGCCAGCAGCGGGTGGCGGATAGGGGGAGAGCAGTACTTC. Translation gives CASSGWRIGGEQYF.

The gene calls are TRBV4-2 and TRBJ2-5; 10 nucleotides agree with TRBD2. The germline V gene encodes CDR1 LGHNA and CDR2 YNFKEQ. Unmatched junction bases numbered 7, after V lost 4 bases and J lost 5 bases. The length of the CDR3 is 15 residues. CDR3 protein: CASSRSGTSEETQYF. CDR3 DNA: TGTGCCAGCAGCCGCTCCGGGACTAGCGAGGAGACCCAGTACTTC.

This rearrangement joins TRBV5-4 to TRBJ1-2, with 8 bases identical to TRBD1. CDR1 is SGHNT and CDR2 is YYREEE in the germline V gene (reference sequence). The CDR3 has 15 residues. Trimming cost V 4 bases and J 5 bases; bases outside gene matches: 10. The CDR3 DNA reads TGTGCCAGCAGCGCATCAGGGGGCGCGAGTTATGGCTACACCTTC. Protein product: CASSASGGASYGYTF. The full variable domain, rest sourced from reference TRBV5-4 and TRBJ1-2, is ETGVTQSPTHLIKTRGQQVTLRCSSQSGHNTVSWYQQALGQGPQFIFQYYREEENGRGNFPPRFSGLQFPNYSSELNVNALELDDSALYLCASSASGGASYGYTFGSGTRLTVV.

The J gene is TRBJ1-2, the V gene TRBV2, with a tentative D call TRBD1 (5 bases). The CDR3 spans 14 residues. Germline assignment: CDR1 SNHLY and CDR2 FYNNEI. The V and J ends lost 0 bases and 12 bases respectively, with 17 bases between them. In nucleotides, the CDR3 is TGTGCCAGCAGTGAAGCGTACGGGCAGGGCCCTGACACCTTC. Translating gives CASSEAYGQGPDTF.